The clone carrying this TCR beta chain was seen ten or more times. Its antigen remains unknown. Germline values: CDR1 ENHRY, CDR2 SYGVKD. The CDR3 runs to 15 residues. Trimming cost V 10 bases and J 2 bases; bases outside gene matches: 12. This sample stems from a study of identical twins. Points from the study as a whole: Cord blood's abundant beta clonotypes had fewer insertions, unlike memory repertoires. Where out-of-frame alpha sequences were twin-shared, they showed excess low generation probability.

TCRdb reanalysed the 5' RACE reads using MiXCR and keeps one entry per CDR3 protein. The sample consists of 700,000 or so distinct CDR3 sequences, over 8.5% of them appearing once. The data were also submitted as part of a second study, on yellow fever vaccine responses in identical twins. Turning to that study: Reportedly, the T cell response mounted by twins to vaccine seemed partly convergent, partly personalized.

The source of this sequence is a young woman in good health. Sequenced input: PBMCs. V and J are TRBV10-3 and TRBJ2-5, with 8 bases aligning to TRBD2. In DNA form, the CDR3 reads TGTGCCACGGAGACGGGGGGGCGAGGACAAGAGACCCAGTACTTC. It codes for CATETGGRGQETQYF.